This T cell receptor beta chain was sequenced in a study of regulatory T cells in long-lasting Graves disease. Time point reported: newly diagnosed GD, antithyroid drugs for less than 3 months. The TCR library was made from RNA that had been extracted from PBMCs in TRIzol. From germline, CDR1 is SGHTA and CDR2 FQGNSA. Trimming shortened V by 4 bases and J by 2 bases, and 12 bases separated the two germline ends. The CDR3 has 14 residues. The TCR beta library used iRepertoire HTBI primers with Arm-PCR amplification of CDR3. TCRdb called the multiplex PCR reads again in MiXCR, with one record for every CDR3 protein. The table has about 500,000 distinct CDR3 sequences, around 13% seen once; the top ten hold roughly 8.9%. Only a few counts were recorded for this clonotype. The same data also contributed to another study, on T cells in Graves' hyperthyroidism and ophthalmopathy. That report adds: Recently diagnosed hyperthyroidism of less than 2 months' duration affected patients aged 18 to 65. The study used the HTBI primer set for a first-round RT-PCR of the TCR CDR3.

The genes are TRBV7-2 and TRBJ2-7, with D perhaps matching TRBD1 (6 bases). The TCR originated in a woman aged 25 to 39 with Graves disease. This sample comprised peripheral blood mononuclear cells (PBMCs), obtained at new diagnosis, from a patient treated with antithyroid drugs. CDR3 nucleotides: TGTGCCAGCAGCTACAGGGACGGGCCCTACGAGCAGTACTTC. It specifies CASSYRDGPYEQYF.